This entry lists 10 T cell receptor beta chains sequenced from one sample in a study of cytomegalovirus exposure and HLA in healthy donors. The study ran its PCR with 60 Vbeta and 13 Jbeta primers. Produced via immunoSEQ multiplex PCR; TCRdb's table is partial and in-frame only. The data hold over 150,000 clones, with around 80% observed a single time. The sequencing input was PBMCs. These receptors came from a woman in her forties or fifties in good health and CMV-seropositive.

The sample holds one count of this clone. The J gene is TRBJ2-1, the V gene TRBV7-2, with TRBD2 identical over 8 bases. The CDR3 runs 14 residues. V gave up 7 bases and J gave up 4 bases; unmatched junction bases: 6. The V gene's germline CDR1 is SGHTA and CDR2 FQGNSA. CDR3 residues: CASKSPSGYNEQFF. The CDR3 DNA is TGTGCCAGCAAGAGCCCTAGCGGGTACAATGAGCAGTTCTTC.

This clone was seen a few times. The gene calls are TRBV7-2 and TRBJ2-1, with 12 bases matching TRBD2. Germline lookup yields CDR1 SGHTA and CDR2 FQGNSA. J lost 3 bases, V lost 5 bases, and 5 bases had no gene match. The CDR3 is 16 amino acids. DNA for the CDR3: TGTGCCAGCAGCGCCGTACTAGCGGGGGGCTACAATGAGCAGTTCTTC. Translated: CASSAVLAGGYNEQFF. Looking up the rest from reference TRBV7-2 and TRBJ2-1 gives the full variable domain: GAGVSQSPSNKVTEKGKDVELRCDPISGHTALYWYRQSLGQGLEFLIYFQGNSAPDKSGLPSDRFSAERTGGSVSTLTIQRTQQEDSAVYLCASSAVLAGGYNEQFFGPGTRLTVL.

The chain carries TRBV5-1 and TRBJ1-1; D is uncertain. CDR3 size: 14 residues. Germline-derived CDR1 and CDR2 are SGHRS and YFSETQ. V was trimmed by 0 bases and J by 3 bases, leaving 9 bases between them. The CDR3 here is CASSLGQRDTEAFF. CDR3 DNA: TGCGCCAGCAGCTTGGGCCAGAGGGACACTGAAGCTTTCTTT.

The chain has TRBV6-1 and TRBJ2-3; 9 bases fit TRBD2. Germline V CDR1 and CDR2: MNHNS, SASEGT. The trim removed 10 bases at V and 4 bases at J, leaving 6 bases unmatched. The CDR3 spans 13 residues. CDR3 nucleotides: TGTGCCATCGCGGGAGGGCCGTCAGATACGCAGTATTTT. It yields the protein CAIAGGPSDTQYF.

The chain couples TRBV19 to TRBJ2-3; D not resolved. CDR1 LNHDA and CDR2 SQIVND come from the germline V gene (reference sequence). This CDR3 region has 15 residues. Trimming shortened V by 3 bases and J by 8 bases, and 18 bases separated the two germline ends. The CDR3, as DNA: TGTGCCAGTAGTATTGAGACCACCCCAGGTCGTACGCAGTATTTT. It encodes CASSIETTPGRTQYF.

The chain recombines TRBV7-2 with TRBJ2-7; no clear D. The CDR3 length is 13 residues. Germline values: CDR1 SGHTA, CDR2 FQGNSA. Trimming cost V 1 base and J 4 bases, with 8 bases left between them. The CDR3 nucleotides are TGTGCCAGCAGCTTAGGACAAGAATACGAGCAGTACTTC. This codes for CASSLGQEYEQYF.

Only a few counts were recorded for this clone. The chain links TRBV5-1 to TRBJ2-1, with a tentative D call TRBD2 (6 bases). This CDR3 has 17 residues. Germline V CDR1 and CDR2: SGHRS, YFSETQ. V lost 4 bases and J 0 bases, leaving 17 bases between the germline ends. The CDR3 region is CASSLLGGNPSYNEQFF. CDR3 bases: TGCGCCAGCAGCCTCCTTGGCGGGAACCCCTCCTACAATGAGCAGTTCTTC. The full variable domain, completed using reference TRBV5-1 and TRBJ2-1, is KAGVTQTPRYLIKTRGQQVTLSCSPISGHRSVSWYQQTPGQGLQFLFEYFSETQRNKGNFPGRFSGRQFSNSRSEMNVSTLELGDSALYLCASSLLGGNPSYNEQFFGPGTRLTVL.

The chain carries TRBV27 and TRBJ1-1; TRBD1 aligns across 7 bases. The CDR3 covers 14 residues. The V segment lost 4 bases and the J segment 3 bases; nucleotides outside the gene matches: 5. Germline values: CDR1 MNHEY, CDR2 SMNVEV (reference sequence). The CDR3 sequence: CASSYEGAYTEAFF. The CDR3 DNA is TGTGCCAGCAGTTATGAGGGGGCCTACACTGAAGCTTTCTTT.

The chain recombines TRBV6-5 with TRBJ1-2; TRBD1 matches 11 bases. Unmatched junction bases numbered 4, after V lost 2 bases and J lost 8 bases. From germline, CDR1 is MNHEY and CDR2 SVGAGI. The CDR3 has 14 residues. The chain's CDR3 is CASSYGQGARGYTF. DNA of the CDR3: TGTGCCAGCAGTTACGGACAGGGGGCGCGAGGCTACACCTTC.

This chain links TRBV30 with TRBJ2-2, with TRBD1 as a possible D gene (6 bases). CDR1 and CDR2 from the germline V gene are GTSNPN and SVGIG (reference sequence). This CDR3 comprises 12 residues. Trimming left V 6 bases short and J 4 bases short, with 9 bases between. Here the CDR3 DNA reads TGTGCCTGCCCAGGGGTCACCGGGGAGCTGTTTTTT. It is translated as CACPGVTGELFF.